The 24 T cell receptor beta chains below come from one sample, sequenced in a study of blood T cell repertoires in COVID-19. Data came from immunoSEQ multiplex PCR; TCRdb stores just in-frame clones and leaves some out. Of some 120,000 clones listed, 87% were seen once; the top ten hold 3.5% to 4.5%. Input material: peripheral blood. These receptors were taken from a woman aged 55-69 years with acute or convalescent COVID-19.

The genes are TRBV23-1 and TRBJ2-1, with TRBD2 matching 10 bases. TRBV23-1 is an ORF; its function is uncertain. The CDR3 sequence is 13 residues long. V shed 7 bases and J 7 bases; nucleotides not matched to a gene: 4. The CDR3 DNA follows: TGCGCCAGCAAAGGAGCGGGAGGGAATGAGCAGTTCTTC. The encoded protein is CASKGAGGNEQFF.

The V gene is TRBV6-1, the J gene TRBJ1-5; the D is unclear. This CDR3 spans 15 amino acids. Germline-derived CDR1 and CDR2 are MNHNS and SASEGT. Trimming took off 1 base at V and 4 bases at J, with 11 bases between the two ends. The CDR3 DNA is TGTGCCAGCAGTGAAGAAACAGCCCCGAATCAGCCCCAGCATTTT. Encoded protein: CASSEETAPNQPQHF.

The J gene is TRBJ1-1, the V gene TRBV29-1, with 10 bases fitting TRBD1. Germline values: CDR1 SQVTM, CDR2 ANQGSEA. Losses at the gene ends were 5 bases for V and 0 bases for J; bases not matched to a gene: 9. The CDR3 sequence is 16 residues long. Written as DNA, the CDR3 is TGCAGCGTTCTCCGACAGGGGGCGAACCTGAACACTGAAGCTTTCTTT. Protein sequence: CSVLRQGANLNTEAFF.

The chain recombines TRBV5-1 with TRBJ1-1, with 9 bases lining up with TRBD1. The V gene end was trimmed by 1 base and the J gene end by 2 bases; junction bases not matched to a gene: 6. CDR1 and CDR2 (germline): SGHRS, YFSETQ. This CDR3 comprises 16 residues. CDR3 sequence (DNA): TGCGCCAGCAGCTTGACAGGGGGCTACCTAAACACTGAAGCTTTCTTT. As protein: CASSLTGGYLNTEAFF.

This chain links TRBV3-1 (or the pseudogene TRBV3-2) with TRBJ2-3; 9 bases align to TRBD2. Trimming removed 8 bases from V and 4 bases from J; junction bases left unmatched: 19. The CDR3 is 18 amino acids. The germline V gene encodes CDR1 LGHDT and CDR2 YNNKEL (reference sequence). The CDR3 protein is CASGRTGTSLLQADTQYF. In DNA form, the CDR3 reads TGTGCCAGCGGGAGAACCGGGACTAGCCTACTACAGGCAGATACGCAGTATTTT.

This sequence joins TRBV19 and TRBJ1-2, with 7 bases lining up with TRBD1. The CDR3 extends over 13 amino acids. Germline V lookup: CDR1 LNHDA, CDR2 SQIVND (reference sequence). Losses at the gene ends were 7 bases for V and 5 bases for J; bases not matched to a gene: 7. The CDR3 bases are TGTGCCAGTACCCCGGGACAGTTATATGGCTACACCTTC. Protein product: CASTPGQLYGYTF.

This chain links TRBV2 with TRBJ2-2; 14 nucleotides align to TRBD2. This CDR3 is 16 amino acids long. The ends lost 6 bases at V and 6 bases at J; junction bases unmatched: 6. Germline V gene sequence: CDR1 SNHLY, CDR2 FYNNEI. Written as DNA, the CDR3 is TGTGCCAGCAGCTTATGGGGACTAGCGGGAGCCGGGGAGCTGTTTTTT. It is translated as CASSLWGLAGAGELFF.

The rearrangement joins TRBV30 to TRBJ1-2; 7 nucleotides align to TRBD1. The germline CDR1 and CDR2 sequences are GTSNPN and SVGIG (reference sequence). The CDR3 totals 13 residues. V lost 7 bases and J lost 3; bases outside the gene matches: 8. The CDR3: CASREGGDYGYTF. The CDR3 DNA reads TGTGCCTCCAGAGAAGGGGGCGACTATGGCTACACCTTC.

This clone has just a few counts. In DNA, the CDR3 is TGTGCCAGCAGCGCGGCGAATGAAAAACTGTTTTTT. Its protein is CASSAANEKLFF. This rearrangement joins TRBV6-5 to TRBJ1-4; D gene unclear. CDR3 length: 12 residues. V was shortened by 6 bases and J by 5 bases, with 7 bases between the two germline ends. Germline CDR1 MNHEY, CDR2 SVGAGI.

The chain links TRBV29-1 to TRBJ2-1; a possible D gene is TRBD2 (6 bases). The germline V gene encodes CDR1 SQVTM and CDR2 ANQGSEA. This CDR3 region has 11 residues. The DNA of the CDR3 is TGCAGTGCGGACTATTACAATGAGCAGTTCTTC. This gives the protein CSADYYNEQFF.

The chain links TRBV5-1 to TRBJ1-5, with D uncertain. Germline CDR1 is SGHRS and CDR2 is YFSETQ. The CDR3 contains 14 residues. Trimming removed 1 base at V and 2 bases at J, with 7 bases between. The CDR3, as DNA: TGCGCCAGCAGCTTGTCAGGCGGCAATCAGCCCCAGCATTTT. Its translation: CASSLSGGNQPQHF.

In its sample, this clone was seen once. The chain joins TRBV9 to TRBJ2-6; 10 nucleotides align to TRBD1. After removal of 0 bases from V and 0 bases from J, the junction contained 0 bases not matched to a gene. There are 17 residues in the CDR3. CDR1 is SGDLS and CDR2 is YYNGEE in the germline V gene. CDR3 DNA: TGTGCCAGCAGCGTAGGGACAGGGGGCTCTGGGGCCAACGTCCTGACTTTC. It encodes CASSVGTGGSGANVLTF.

V and J are TRBV18 and TRBJ1-1; perhaps TRBD1 as D (5 bases). Germline CDR1 KGHSH, CDR2 LQKENI. There are 12 residues in the CDR3. The germline V and J ends were trimmed by 6 bases and 11 bases, with 16 bases remaining between them. For the CDR3, the DNA is TGTGCCAGCTCCCTCTTTTGGGGGGAGGCTTTCTTT. It encodes CASSLFWGEAFF.

V is TRBV5-1 and J is TRBJ2-5; the D gene is possibly TRBD2 (5 bases). Germline V gives CDR1 SGHRS, CDR2 YFSETQ. The ends were cut back, 1 base at V and 5 bases at J, with 12 bases in the middle. The CDR3 is 14 amino acids. CDR3 DNA: TGCGCCAGCAGCTTGCTTGGATCGGGGGAGACCCAGTACTTC. Amino acids: CASSLLGSGETQYF.

This rearrangement joins TRBV5-6 to TRBJ1-2; no clear D. The CDR3 runs 14 residues. V lost 2 bases and J 4 bases, leaving 12 bases between the germline ends. Looked up from germline, CDR1 is SGHDT and CDR2 is YYEEEE. The CDR3 DNA follows: TGTGCCAGCAGCTTATCAGGCAGCGGCTATGGCTACACCTTC. Amino acid sequence: CASSLSGSGYGYTF.

The chain is built from TRBV29-1 and TRBJ1-4; 8 bases fit TRBD1. V shed 6 bases, J shed 6 bases, and the junction held 9 bases outside the gene matches. CDR1 is SQVTM, CDR2 ANQGSEA, per germline. The CDR3 covers 14 residues. Here the CDR3 DNA reads TGCAGCGTCTCTCTCGGGACAGGCCATGAAAAACTGTTTTTT. Its protein is CSVSLGTGHEKLFF.

This chain uses TRBV27 with TRBJ2-3; 9 positions match TRBD2. The junction had 2 bases not matched to a gene; V was cut back by 5 bases and J by 5 bases. The CDR3 is made up of 13 amino acids. In germline, CDR1 is MNHEY, CDR2 SMNVEV (reference sequence). The chain's CDR3 is CASSLLAGDTQYF. The CDR3 nucleotides are TGTGCCAGCAGTCTACTAGCGGGAGATACGCAGTATTTT.

This rearrangement joins TRBV28 to TRBJ1-4; maybe TRBD1 (6 bases). Trimming took 6 bases from V and 8 from J, leaving 13 bases between them. The CDR3 has 13 residues. Germline V lookup: CDR1 MDHEN, CDR2 SYDVKM. The CDR3 DNA sequence: TGTGCCAGCAGAGGGACATGGAGGGAAAAACTGTTTTTT. It codes for CASRGTWREKLFF.

The J gene is TRBJ2-7, the V gene TRBV5-6, with TRBD1 identical over 8 bases. The CDR3 totals 14 residues. With V trimmed by 7 bases and J by 2 bases, 8 bases remained unmatched. CDR1 SGHDT and CDR2 YYEEEE come from the germline V gene. In DNA, the CDR3 is TGTGCCAGCTCTAGGACAGGGCAACCCTACGAGCAGTACGTC. Translated: CASSRTGQPYEQYV.

This chain connects TRBV7-2 to TRBJ2-2, with TRBD1 as a possible D gene (5 bases). The CDR3 runs to 16 residues. Germline CDR1 reads SGHTA; CDR2 reads FQGNSA. The germline V and J ends were trimmed by 2 bases and 2 bases, with 12 bases remaining between them. The CDR3 bases are TGTGCCAGCAGCTTAAGGGGAATAACTAACACCGGGGAGCTGTTTTTT. Its translation is CASSLRGITNTGELFF.

The count of this clone is one. This chain joins TRBV6-5 and TRBJ1-2, with 9 bases lining up with TRBD1. Per the germline V gene, CDR1 is MNHEY and CDR2 is SVGAGI. The V gene end was trimmed by 4 bases and the J gene end by 4 bases; junction bases not matched to a gene: 4. The CDR3 runs 14 residues. The CDR3 spells CASSSGTGPYGYTF. CDR3 DNA: TGTGCCAGCAGTTCGGGGACAGGGCCCTATGGCTACACCTTC.

The sample holds a few counts of this clone. This chain joins TRBV6-5 and TRBJ2-1; D possibly corresponds to TRBD2 (5 bases). V was trimmed by 8 bases and J by 2 bases, leaving 16 bases between them. The CDR3 loop spans 15 amino acids. CDR1 is MNHEY and CDR2 is SVGAGI in the germline V gene. CDR3 coding DNA: TGTGCCAGCCGCTCGGGAAGTATAACCTACAATGAGCAGTTCTTC. It codes for CASRSGSITYNEQFF.

This clone was picked up many times. This rearrangement joins TRBV6-5 to TRBJ1-2; 9 bases fit TRBD1. The CDR3 extends over 13 amino acids. The junction had 3 bases not matched to a gene; V was cut back by 6 bases and J by 4 bases. CDR1 and CDR2 (germline): MNHEY, SVGAGI. The CDR3 protein is CASRETGGYGYTF. CDR3 nucleotides: TGTGCCAGCAGGGAGACAGGGGGCTATGGCTACACCTTC.

The chain joins TRBV11-1 to TRBJ2-5; TRBD2 agrees at 8 bases. CDR3 length: 15 residues. Germline values: CDR1 SGHAT, CDR2 FQDESV (reference sequence). The V segment lost 1 base and the J segment 4 bases; nucleotides outside the gene matches: 5. This chain's CDR3 is CASSLGLAGSETQYF. Written as DNA, the CDR3 is TGTGCCAGCAGCTTAGGATTAGCGGGATCAGAGACCCAGTACTTC.